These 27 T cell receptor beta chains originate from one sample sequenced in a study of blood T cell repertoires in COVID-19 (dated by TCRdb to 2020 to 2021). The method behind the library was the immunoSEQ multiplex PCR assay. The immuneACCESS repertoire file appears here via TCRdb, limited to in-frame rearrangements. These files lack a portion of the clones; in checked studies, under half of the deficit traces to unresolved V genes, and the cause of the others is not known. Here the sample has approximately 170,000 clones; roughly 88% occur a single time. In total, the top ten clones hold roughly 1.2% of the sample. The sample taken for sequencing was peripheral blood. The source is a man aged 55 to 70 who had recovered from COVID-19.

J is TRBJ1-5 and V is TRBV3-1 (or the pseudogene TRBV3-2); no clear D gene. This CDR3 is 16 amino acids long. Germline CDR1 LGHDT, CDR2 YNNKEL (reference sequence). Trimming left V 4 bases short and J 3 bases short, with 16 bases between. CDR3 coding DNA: TGTGCCAGCAGCCCGGTGCCGGGGATGATCAATCAGCCCCAGCATTTT. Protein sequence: CASSPVPGMINQPQHF.

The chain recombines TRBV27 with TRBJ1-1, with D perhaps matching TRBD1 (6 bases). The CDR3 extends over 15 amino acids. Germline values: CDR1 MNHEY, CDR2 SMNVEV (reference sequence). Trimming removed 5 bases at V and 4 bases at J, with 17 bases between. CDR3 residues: CASSAERPQGTEAFF. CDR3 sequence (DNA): TGTGCCAGCAGTGCCGAGAGACCACAGGGCACTGAAGCTTTCTTT.

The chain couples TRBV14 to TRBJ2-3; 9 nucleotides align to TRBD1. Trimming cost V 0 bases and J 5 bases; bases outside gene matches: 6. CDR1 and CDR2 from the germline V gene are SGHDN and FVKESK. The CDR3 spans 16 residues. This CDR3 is CASSQDWGQGGDTQYF. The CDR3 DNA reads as TGTGCCAGCAGCCAAGATTGGGGACAGGGAGGAGATACGCAGTATTTT.

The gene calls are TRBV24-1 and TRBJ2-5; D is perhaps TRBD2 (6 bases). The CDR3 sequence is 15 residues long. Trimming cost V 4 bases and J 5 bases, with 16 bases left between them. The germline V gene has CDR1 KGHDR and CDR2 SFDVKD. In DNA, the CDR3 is TGTGCCACCAGTGAACCGGGACTGAGAACGGAGACCCAGTACTTC. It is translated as CATSEPGLRTETQYF.

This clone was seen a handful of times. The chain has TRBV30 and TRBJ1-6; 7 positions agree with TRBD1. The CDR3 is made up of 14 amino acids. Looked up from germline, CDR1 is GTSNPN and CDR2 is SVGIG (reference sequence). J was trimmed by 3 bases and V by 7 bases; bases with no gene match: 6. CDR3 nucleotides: TGTGCCTCGCGGACAGGTGACTATAATTCACCCCTCCACTTT. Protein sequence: CASRTGDYNSPLHF.

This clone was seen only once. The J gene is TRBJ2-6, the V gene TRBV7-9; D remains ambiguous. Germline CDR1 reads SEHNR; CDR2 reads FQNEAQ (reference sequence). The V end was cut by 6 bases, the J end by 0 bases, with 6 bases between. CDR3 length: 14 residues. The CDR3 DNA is TGTGCCAGCAGTTACTCCTCTGGGGCCAACGTCCTGACTTTC. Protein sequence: CASSYSSGANVLTF.

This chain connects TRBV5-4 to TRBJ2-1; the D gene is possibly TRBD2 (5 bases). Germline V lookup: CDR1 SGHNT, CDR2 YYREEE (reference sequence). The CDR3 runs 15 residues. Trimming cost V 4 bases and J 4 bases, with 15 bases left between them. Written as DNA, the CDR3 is TGTGCCAGCAGCGGCATCGGTCCGGGGTACAATGAGCAGTTCTTC. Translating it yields CASSGIGPGYNEQFF.

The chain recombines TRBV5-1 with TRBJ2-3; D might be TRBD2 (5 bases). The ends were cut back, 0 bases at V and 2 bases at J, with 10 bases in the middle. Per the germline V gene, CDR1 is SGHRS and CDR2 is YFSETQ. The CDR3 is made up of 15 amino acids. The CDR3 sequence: CASSLDRGYTDTQYF. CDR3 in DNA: TGCGCCAGCAGCTTGGACCGGGGTTACACAGATACGCAGTATTTT.

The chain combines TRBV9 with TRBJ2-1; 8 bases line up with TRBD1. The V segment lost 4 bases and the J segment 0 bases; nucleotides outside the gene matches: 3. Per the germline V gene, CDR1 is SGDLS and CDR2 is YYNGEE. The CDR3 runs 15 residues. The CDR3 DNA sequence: TGTGCCAGCAGCTGGACAGGGAACTCCTACAATGAGCAGTTCTTC. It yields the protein CASSWTGNSYNEQFF.

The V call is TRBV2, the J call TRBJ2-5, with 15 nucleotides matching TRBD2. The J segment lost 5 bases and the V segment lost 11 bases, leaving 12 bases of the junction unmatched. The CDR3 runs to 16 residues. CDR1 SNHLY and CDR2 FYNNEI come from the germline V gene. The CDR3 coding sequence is TGTGCCTCAAAACCGGGACTAGCGGGGGGATTGGAGACCCAGTACTTC. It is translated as CASKPGLAGGLETQYF.

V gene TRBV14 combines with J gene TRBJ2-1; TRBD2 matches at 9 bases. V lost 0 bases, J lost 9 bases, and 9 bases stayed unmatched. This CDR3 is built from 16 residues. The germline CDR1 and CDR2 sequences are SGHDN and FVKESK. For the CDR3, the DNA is TGTGCCAGCAGCCAAGAGGGGATAGCGGGGGAGGGTGAGCAGTTCTTC. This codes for CASSQEGIAGEGEQFF.

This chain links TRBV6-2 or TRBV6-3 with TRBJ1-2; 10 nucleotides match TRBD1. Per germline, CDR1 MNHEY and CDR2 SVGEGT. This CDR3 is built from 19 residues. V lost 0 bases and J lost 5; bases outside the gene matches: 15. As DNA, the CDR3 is TGTGCCAGCAGTTACTCGAGGTCCGGTCGGACAGGGGGTCGATATGGCTACACCTTC. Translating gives CASSYSRSGRTGGRYGYTF.

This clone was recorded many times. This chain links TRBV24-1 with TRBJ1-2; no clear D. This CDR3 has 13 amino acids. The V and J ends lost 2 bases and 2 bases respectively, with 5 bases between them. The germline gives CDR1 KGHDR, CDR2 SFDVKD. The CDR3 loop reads CATSDSGNYGYTF. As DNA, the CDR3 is TGTGCCACCAGTGATTCGGGGAACTATGGCTACACCTTC.

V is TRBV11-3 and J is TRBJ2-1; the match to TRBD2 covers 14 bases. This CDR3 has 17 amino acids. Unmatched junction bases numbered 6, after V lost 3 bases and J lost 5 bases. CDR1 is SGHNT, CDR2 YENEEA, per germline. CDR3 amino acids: CASSFGLAGGGNNEQFF. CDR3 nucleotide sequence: TGTGCCAGCAGCTTTGGACTAGCGGGGGGCGGGAACAATGAGCAGTTCTTC.

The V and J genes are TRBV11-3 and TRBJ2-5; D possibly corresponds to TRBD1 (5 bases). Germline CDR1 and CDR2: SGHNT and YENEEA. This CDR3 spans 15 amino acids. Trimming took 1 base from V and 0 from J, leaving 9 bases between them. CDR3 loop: CASSLGGQHQETQYF. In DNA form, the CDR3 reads TGTGCCAGCAGCTTAGGGGGCCAGCACCAAGAGACCCAGTACTTC.

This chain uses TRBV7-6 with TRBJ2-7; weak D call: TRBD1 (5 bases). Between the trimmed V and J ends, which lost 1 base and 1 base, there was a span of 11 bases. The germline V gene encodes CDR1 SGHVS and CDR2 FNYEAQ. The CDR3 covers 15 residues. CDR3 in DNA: TGTGCCAGCAGCTTAGGGGTTCCAGGGTCCTACGAGCAGTACTTC. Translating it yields CASSLGVPGSYEQYF.

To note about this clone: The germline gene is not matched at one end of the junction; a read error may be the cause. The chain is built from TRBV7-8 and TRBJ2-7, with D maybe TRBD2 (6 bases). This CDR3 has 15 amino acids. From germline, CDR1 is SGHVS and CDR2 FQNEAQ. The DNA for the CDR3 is TGTGCCAGCAGCCCTACCCCCTCGTGGAGGGGCGGGAATGAGTTC. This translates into CASSPTPSWRGGNEF.

CDR3 DNA: TGTGCCAGCAGCCAAAACGCCCCGCTAGGACAGGGGTTTTTTAGCTCTGGAAACACCATATATTTT. Protein sequence: CASSQNAPLGQGFFSSGNTIYF. The rearrangement joins TRBV4-2 to TRBJ1-3, with TRBD1 identical over 9 bases. The CDR3 has 22 amino acids. The V gene's germline CDR1 is LGHNA and CDR2 YNFKEQ. Trimming took 2 bases from V and 0 from J; bases not matched to a gene: 20.

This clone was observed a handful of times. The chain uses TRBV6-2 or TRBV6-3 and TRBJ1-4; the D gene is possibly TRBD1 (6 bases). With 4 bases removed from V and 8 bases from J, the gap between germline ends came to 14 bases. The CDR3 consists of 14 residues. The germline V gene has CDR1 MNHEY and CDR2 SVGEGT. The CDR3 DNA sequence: TGTGCCAGCAGTTTCACAGACAGGACCGAAAAACTGTTTTTT. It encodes CASSFTDRTEKLFF.

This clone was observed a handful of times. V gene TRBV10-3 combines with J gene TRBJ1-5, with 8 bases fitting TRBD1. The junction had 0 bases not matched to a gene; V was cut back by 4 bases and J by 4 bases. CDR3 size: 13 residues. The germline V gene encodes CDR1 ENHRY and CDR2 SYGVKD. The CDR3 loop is CAISGDRNQPQHF. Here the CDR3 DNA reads TGTGCCATCAGTGGGGACAGGAATCAGCCCCAGCATTTT.

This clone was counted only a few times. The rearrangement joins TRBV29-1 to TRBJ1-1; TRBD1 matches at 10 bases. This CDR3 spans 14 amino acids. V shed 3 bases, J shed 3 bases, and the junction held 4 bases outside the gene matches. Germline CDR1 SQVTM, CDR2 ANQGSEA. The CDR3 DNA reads TGCAGCGTTGAGGGGGACAGGGGAGACACTGAAGCTTTCTTT. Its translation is CSVEGDRGDTEAFF. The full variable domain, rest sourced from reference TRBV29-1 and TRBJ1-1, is SAVISQKPSRDICQRGTSLTIQCQVDSQVTMMFWYRQQPGQSLTLIATANQGSEATYESGFVIDKFPISRPNLTFSTLTVSNMSPEDSSIYLCSVEGDRGDTEAFFGQGTRLTVV.

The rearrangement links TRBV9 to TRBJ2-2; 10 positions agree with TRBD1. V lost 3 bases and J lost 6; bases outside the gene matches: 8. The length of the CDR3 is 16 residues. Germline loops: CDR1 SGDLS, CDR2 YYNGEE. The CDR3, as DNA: TGTGCCAGCAGCGCAACCGGGACAGGGGAGGCCGGGGAGCTGTTTTTT. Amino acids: CASSATGTGEAGELFF.

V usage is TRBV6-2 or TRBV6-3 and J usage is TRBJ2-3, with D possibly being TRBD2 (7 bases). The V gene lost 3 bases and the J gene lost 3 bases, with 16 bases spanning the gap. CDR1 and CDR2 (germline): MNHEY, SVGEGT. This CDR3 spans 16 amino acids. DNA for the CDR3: TGTGCCAGCAGTTATCAGATGCGGGGGCTGACAGATACGCAGTATTTT. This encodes CASSYQMRGLTDTQYF.

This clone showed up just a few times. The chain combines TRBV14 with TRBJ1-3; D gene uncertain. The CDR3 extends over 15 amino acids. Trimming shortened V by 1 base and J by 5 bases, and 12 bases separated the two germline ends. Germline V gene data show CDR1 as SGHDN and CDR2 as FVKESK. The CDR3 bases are TGTGCCAGCAGCCAAGGGAGGGTCAGGAGAAACACCATATATTTT. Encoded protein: CASSQGRVRRNTIYF.

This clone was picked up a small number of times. The DNA of the CDR3 is TGTGCCAGCAGGACTAGCGGAGTGGAGACCCAGTACTTC. Protein: CASRTSGVETQYF. This chain links TRBV19 with TRBJ2-5; TRBD2 matches at 10 bases. After removal of 9 bases from V and 5 bases from J, the junction contained 6 bases not matched to a gene. From germline, CDR1 is LNHDA and CDR2 SQIVND (reference sequence). CDR3 length equals 13 residues.

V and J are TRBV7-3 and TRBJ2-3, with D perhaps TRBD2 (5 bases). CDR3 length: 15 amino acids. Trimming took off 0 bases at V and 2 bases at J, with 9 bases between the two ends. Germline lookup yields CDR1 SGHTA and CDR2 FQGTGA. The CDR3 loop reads CASSLTQDSTDTQYF. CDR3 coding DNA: TGTGCCAGCAGCTTAACTCAGGACTCCACAGATACGCAGTATTTT.

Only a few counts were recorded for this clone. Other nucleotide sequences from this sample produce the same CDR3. As DNA, the CDR3 is TGCGCCAGCAGCTTGGGACTCCTGAACACTGAAGCTTTCTTT. The encoded protein is CASSLGLLNTEAFF. The gene calls are TRBV5-1 and TRBJ1-1; D not certain. Deletions cut 0 bases from V and 0 bases from J, with 6 bases between. In germline, CDR1 is SGHRS, CDR2 YFSETQ. The CDR3 is 14 amino acids.